This T cell receptor (beta chain) was observed in a study of cytomegalovirus exposure and HLA in healthy donors. On the study more broadly: The 90 to 150 validation repertoires matched the roughly 650 first-cohort repertoires in platform, a later analysis reported. Study observations and caveats: First-cohort TCR clusters tended to co-occur in the roughly 130 validation repertoires, a later analysis found. TCR sequences were mostly rare, though some public TCRs occurred in many donors. With high specificity and sensitivity, the classifier reportedly diagnosed cytomegalovirus status.

About this clone: Antigen: not known.

CDR1 is MNHEY and CDR2 is SMNVEV in the germline V gene (reference sequence). V was clipped by 4 bases and J by 1 base, with 7 bases between them. The CDR3 has 14 residues. Clones were read by immunoSEQ multiplex PCR, and TCRdb kept only the in-frame ones, dropping some. This sample has roughly 200,000 clones, with roughly 86% found just once. The chain joins TRBV27 to TRBJ1-4; D is uncertain. The sequenced sample consisted of PBMCs. This clonotype was sampled from a man in his thirties or forties in good health and CMV-seropositive. The CDR3 region is CASSSGITNEKLFF. In DNA form, the CDR3 reads TGTGCCAGCAGTTCTGGGATAACTAATGAAAAACTGTTTTTT.